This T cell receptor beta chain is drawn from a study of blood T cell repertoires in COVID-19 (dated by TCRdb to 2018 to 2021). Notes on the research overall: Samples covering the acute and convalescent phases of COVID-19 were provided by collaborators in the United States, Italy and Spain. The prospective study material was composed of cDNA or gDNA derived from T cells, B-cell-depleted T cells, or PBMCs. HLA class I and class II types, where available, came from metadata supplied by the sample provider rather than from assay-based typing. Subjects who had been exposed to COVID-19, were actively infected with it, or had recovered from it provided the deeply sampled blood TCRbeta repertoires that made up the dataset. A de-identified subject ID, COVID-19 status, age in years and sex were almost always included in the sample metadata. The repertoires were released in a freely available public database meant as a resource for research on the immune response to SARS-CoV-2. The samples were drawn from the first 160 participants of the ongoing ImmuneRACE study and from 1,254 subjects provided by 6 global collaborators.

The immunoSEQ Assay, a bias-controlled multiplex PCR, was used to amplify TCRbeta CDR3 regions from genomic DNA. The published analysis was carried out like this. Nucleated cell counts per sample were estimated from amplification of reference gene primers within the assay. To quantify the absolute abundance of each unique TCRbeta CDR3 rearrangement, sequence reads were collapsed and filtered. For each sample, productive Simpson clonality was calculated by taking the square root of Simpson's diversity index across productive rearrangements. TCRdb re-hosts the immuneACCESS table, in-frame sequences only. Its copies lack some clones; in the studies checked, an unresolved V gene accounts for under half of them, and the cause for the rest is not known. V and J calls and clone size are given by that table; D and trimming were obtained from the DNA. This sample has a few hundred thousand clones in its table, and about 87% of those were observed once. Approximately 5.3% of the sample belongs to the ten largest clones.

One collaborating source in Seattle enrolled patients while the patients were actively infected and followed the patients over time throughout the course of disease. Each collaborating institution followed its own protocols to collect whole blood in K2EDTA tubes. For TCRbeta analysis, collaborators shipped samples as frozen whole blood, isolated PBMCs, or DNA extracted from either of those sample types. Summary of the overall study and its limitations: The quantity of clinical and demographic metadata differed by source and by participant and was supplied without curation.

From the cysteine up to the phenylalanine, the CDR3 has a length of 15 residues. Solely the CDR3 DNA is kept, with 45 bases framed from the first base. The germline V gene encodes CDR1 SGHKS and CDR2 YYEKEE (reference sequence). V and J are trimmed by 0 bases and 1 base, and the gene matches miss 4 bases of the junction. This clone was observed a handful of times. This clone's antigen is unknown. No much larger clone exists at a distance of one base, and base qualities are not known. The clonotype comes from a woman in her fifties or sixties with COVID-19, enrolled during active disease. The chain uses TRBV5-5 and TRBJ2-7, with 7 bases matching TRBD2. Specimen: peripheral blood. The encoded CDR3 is CASSLEASGSYEQYF. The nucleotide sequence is TGTGCCAGCAGCTTGGAGGCTAGCGGATCCTACGAGCAGTACTTC.